These 28 T cell receptor beta chains were all obtained from the same sample, sequenced in a study of CD49a tissue-resident CD8 T cells in human skin. TCRdb's table, derived via immunoSEQ multiplex PCR, lists solely in-frame clones and lacks some. This table holds over a thousand clones, around two thirds found once. The sequenced sample was CLA- CD8+ effector memory T cells sorted from blood. Receptor source: a human donor in good health.

CDR3: CASIPGLDVFEQYF. CDR3 nucleotides: TGTGCCAGCATACCGGGACTAGACGTGTTCGAGCAGTACTTC. The rearrangement uses TRBV7-8 and TRBJ2-7; 8 bases are shared with TRBD2. With 7 bases clipped from V and 6 bases from J, the junction kept 11 bases outside the gene matches. This CDR3 contains 14 residues. The V gene's germline CDR1 is SGHVS and CDR2 FQNEAQ.

This chain joins TRBV30 and TRBJ1-3; D is unclear. Trimming left V 4 bases short and J 0 bases short, with 4 bases between. Germline-derived CDR1 and CDR2 are GTSNPN and SVGIG (reference sequence). The CDR3 has 12 residues. CDR3 sequence: CAWKRSGNTIYF. The DNA of the CDR3 is TGTGCCTGGAAGCGCTCTGGAAACACCATATATTTT. Based on the CDR3 plus reference TRBV30 and TRBJ1-3, the full variable domain is SQTIHQWPATLVQPVGSPLSLECTVEGTSNPNLYWYRQAAGRGLQLLFYSVGIGQISSEVPQNLSASRPQDRQFILSSKKLLLSDSGFYLCAWKRSGNTIYFGEGSWLTVV.

The gene calls are TRBV6-1 and TRBJ2-3; TRBD2 matches 10 bases. CDR3 length: 17 residues. The germline V gene encodes CDR1 MNHNS and CDR2 SASEGT. Trimming at V came to 2 bases and at J to 2 bases, leaving 7 bases not matched to a gene. CDR3 sequence reads: CASSELLAGDVTDTQYF. In nucleotides, the CDR3 is TGTGCCAGCAGTGAATTGCTAGCGGGAGATGTCACAGATACGCAGTATTTT.

V usage is TRBV30 and J usage is TRBJ2-7; TRBD1 matches at 9 bases. Germline V CDR1 and CDR2: GTSNPN, SVGIG (reference sequence). The CDR3 has 16 amino acids. V shed 0 bases, J shed 5 bases, and the junction held 11 bases outside the gene matches. In DNA, the CDR3 is TGTGCCTGGAGTGTTGTTCCGGGACAGGGACCCCACGAGCAGTACTTC. Protein sequence: CAWSVVPGQGPHEQYF.

This chain links TRBV6-1 with TRBJ2-2; 11 bases match TRBD2. The CDR3 runs to 15 residues. Per the germline V gene, CDR1 is MNHNS and CDR2 is SASEGT. V lost 2 bases and J lost 6; bases outside the gene matches: 2. The CDR3 nucleotides read TGTGCCAGCAGTGAACTAGCGGGAGGTGCCGGGGAGCTGTTTTTT. This sequence encodes CASSELAGGAGELFF.

For the CDR3, the DNA is TGTGCCAGCAGTGACCCGCCGGGGGGCGGGGGCACCGGGGAGCTGTTTTTT. Protein product: CASSDPPGGGGTGELFF. V usage is TRBV6-4 and J usage is TRBJ2-2; a weak D match, TRBD2 (7 bases). With 2 bases removed from V and 4 bases from J, the gap between germline ends came to 17 bases. Germline assignment: CDR1 MRHNA and CDR2 SNTAGT. The CDR3 sequence is 17 residues long.

In its sample, this clone was seen once. The chain is built from TRBV6-1 and TRBJ2-3; possible D gene TRBD2, 5 bases. The CDR3 runs 15 residues. The germline V gene has CDR1 MNHNS and CDR2 SASEGT. V was clipped by 0 bases and J by 5 bases, with 12 bases between them. CDR3 loop: CASSEARGDVDTQYF. CDR3 in DNA: TGTGCCAGCAGTGAAGCACGGGGAGATGTAGATACGCAGTATTTT.

The chain carries TRBV25-1 and TRBJ2-1, with 9 nucleotides matching TRBD2. The J segment lost 5 bases and the V segment lost 0 bases, leaving 8 bases of the junction unmatched. The germline V gene has CDR1 MGHDK and CDR2 SYGVNS. The CDR3 consists of 17 residues. The CDR3 region has the DNA TGTGCCAGCAGTGAATATGGGAAGACTAGCGGAAACAATGAGCAGTTCTTC. It specifies CASSEYGKTSGNNEQFF.

The CDR3 nucleotides are TGTGCCAGCAGCTTCAGGGGACAGGGAAACTACGAGCAGTACTTC. Amino acids: CASSFRGQGNYEQYF. This chain connects TRBV5-5 to TRBJ2-7; 9 nucleotides agree with TRBD1. Germline lookup yields CDR1 SGHKS and CDR2 YYEKEE (reference sequence). This CDR3 spans 15 amino acids. The V segment lost 2 bases and the J segment 3 bases; nucleotides outside the gene matches: 6.

The V and J genes are TRBV6-4 and TRBJ2-3; 11 nucleotides match TRBD1. With V trimmed by 5 bases and J by 2 bases, 9 bases remained unmatched. The CDR3 has 17 amino acids. Germline values: CDR1 MRHNA, CDR2 SNTAGT. CDR3 in DNA: TGTGCCAGCAGTCCGATCCCGGGACAGGGGGACACAGATACGCAGTATTTT. Translated, it gives CASSPIPGQGDTDTQYF.

The rearrangement joins TRBV28 to TRBJ2-1, with TRBD2 identical over 7 bases. Looked up from germline, CDR1 is MDHEN and CDR2 is SYDVKM. V was clipped by 7 bases and J by 7 bases; unmatched bases: 10. This CDR3 contains 14 residues. CDR3 loop: CASTTAGEANEQFF. The CDR3 bases are TGTGCCAGCACGACGGCGGGAGAGGCAAATGAGCAGTTCTTC. The full variable domain, with the rest looked up from reference TRBV28 and TRBJ2-1, is DVKVTQSSRYLVKRTGEKVFLECVQDMDHENMFWYRQDPGLGLRLIYFSYDVKMKEKGDIPEGYSVSREKKERFSLILESASTNQTSMYLCASTTAGEANEQFFGPGTRLTVL.

The chain couples TRBV6-6 to TRBJ2-7; 7 nucleotides align to TRBD1. The CDR3 length is 15 residues. After removal of 0 bases from V and 2 bases from J, the junction contained 4 bases not matched to a gene. From germline, CDR1 is MNHNY and CDR2 SVGAGI (reference sequence). The CDR3 DNA follows: TGTGCCAGCAGTTACTCCCCCAGGGGGACCTACGAGCAGTACTTC. As protein: CASSYSPRGTYEQYF.

This chain links TRBV6-1 with TRBJ1-4; 7 nucleotides align to TRBD1. The CDR3 loop spans 14 amino acids. CDR1 MNHNS and CDR2 SASEGT come from the germline V gene. The junction had 3 bases not matched to a gene; V was cut back by 1 base and J by 7 bases. The CDR3 sequence: CASSEGQGFEKLFF. CDR3 bases: TGTGCCAGCAGTGAAGGACAGGGTTTTGAAAAACTGTTTTTT.

The DNA for the CDR3 is TGCGCCAGCAGCCATAGCGGGAACACCGGGGAGCTGTTTTTT. Amino acid sequence: CASSHSGNTGELFF. This chain connects TRBV4-1 to TRBJ2-2, with D perhaps matching TRBD2 (6 bases). V shed 3 bases and J shed 1 base, with 6 bases lying between them. The CDR3 sequence is 14 residues long. Germline loops: CDR1 MGHRA, CDR2 YSYEKL.

The chain has TRBV28 and TRBJ1-1; no firm D call. The CDR3 is made up of 15 amino acids. Germline V CDR1 and CDR2: MDHEN, SYDVKM. With 4 bases removed from V and 0 bases from J, the gap between germline ends came to 12 bases. As DNA, the CDR3 is TGTGCCAGCAGTTCATCGCGGGTAATGAACACTGAAGCTTTCTTT. As protein: CASSSSRVMNTEAFF.

The rearrangement uses TRBV6-1 and TRBJ1-5; a possible D gene is TRBD1 (5 bases). CDR3 size: 16 residues. V lost 2 bases and J 2 bases, leaving 13 bases between the germline ends. Germline V lookup: CDR1 MNHNS, CDR2 SASEGT. CDR3 loop: CASSETAGSGNQPQHF. The CDR3 nucleotides are TGTGCCAGCAGTGAAACGGCAGGGTCTGGCAATCAGCCCCAGCATTTT.

This clone was seen just once. The chain recombines TRBV10-2 with TRBJ2-2; D may be TRBD2 (5 bases). CDR1 is WSHSY, CDR2 SAAADI, per germline. The CDR3 consists of 18 residues. The ends were cut back, 3 bases at V and 1 base at J, with 18 bases in the middle. CDR3 bases: TGCGCCAGCAGTGACGAGGGTCGAGCGGTGATGAACACCGGGGAGCTGTTTTTT. This encodes CASSDEGRAVMNTGELFF.

V is TRBV27 and J is TRBJ1-2, with TRBD1 matching 8 bases. There are 14 residues in the CDR3. In germline, CDR1 is MNHEY, CDR2 SMNVEV (reference sequence). With V trimmed by 4 bases and J by 6 bases, 7 bases remained unmatched. The CDR3 sequence is CASSSGTGKNGYTF. CDR3 coding DNA: TGTGCCAGCAGTTCCGGGACAGGAAAAAATGGCTACACCTTC.

About this clone itself: This specimen includes other DNA sequences encoding the same CDR3. This chain connects TRBV6-4 to TRBJ2-3, with 7 nucleotides matching TRBD1. CDR3 size: 13 residues. Germline V gives CDR1 MRHNA, CDR2 SNTAGT. The J segment lost 2 bases and the V segment lost 6 bases, leaving 2 bases of the junction unmatched. This CDR3 reads CASSGTATDTQYF. CDR3 DNA: TGTGCCAGCAGCGGGACAGCCACAGATACGCAGTATTTT.

V and J are TRBV6-4 and TRBJ2-3; 9 bases match TRBD1. This CDR3 has 15 amino acids. Germline loops: CDR1 MRHNA, CDR2 SNTAGT. With V trimmed by 2 bases and J by 0 bases, 0 bases remained unmatched. DNA of the CDR3: TGTGCCAGCAGTGACGGGACAGGGAGCACAGATACGCAGTATTTT. Encoded protein: CASSDGTGSTDTQYF.

The chain uses TRBV7-2 and TRBJ2-1; TRBD1 matches 8 bases. Germline V CDR1 and CDR2: SGHTA, FQGNSA. V shed 1 base, J shed 3 bases, and the junction held 5 bases outside the gene matches. The CDR3 runs to 16 residues. CDR3 sequence: CASSLERTGSYNEQFF. CDR3 nucleotide sequence: TGTGCCAGCAGCTTAGAGAGGACAGGGAGCTACAATGAGCAGTTCTTC.

The CDR3 DNA follows: TGTGCCAGCAGTCAACAGGTACATCAGCCCCAGCATTTT. Amino acid sequence: CASSQQVHQPQHF. The V gene is TRBV27, the J gene TRBJ1-5, with D maybe TRBD1 (5 bases). Deletions cut 5 bases from V and 5 bases from J, with 10 bases between. The germline V gene encodes CDR1 MNHEY and CDR2 SMNVEV (reference sequence). The CDR3 covers 13 residues.

V and J are TRBV6-1 and TRBJ1-2; possible D gene TRBD1, 6 bases. The germline V gene encodes CDR1 MNHNS and CDR2 SASEGT. This CDR3 is 15 amino acids long. Trimming pared 0 bases from V and 0 bases from J, leaving 8 bases between. The CDR3 DNA sequence: TGTGCCAGCAGTGAAGCAGCAGGGGCTAACTATGGCTACACCTTC. Amino acids: CASSEAAGANYGYTF.

This chain joins TRBV28 and TRBJ2-2; D is perhaps TRBD2 (5 bases). The V gene lost 5 bases and the J gene lost 5 bases, with 15 bases spanning the gap. This CDR3 contains 15 residues. Germline V gene data show CDR1 as MDHEN and CDR2 as SYDVKM. CDR3 in amino acids: CASSPAPEETGELFF. Written as DNA, the CDR3 is TGTGCCAGCAGTCCGGCTCCGGAGGAAACCGGGGAGCTGTTTTTT.

In this sample, this clone turned up a few times. The chain links TRBV6-1 to TRBJ2-7, with 9 bases matching TRBD1. The germline V gene encodes CDR1 MNHNS and CDR2 SASEGT. CDR3 length: 14 residues. Trimming cost V 4 bases and J 5 bases; bases outside gene matches: 6. The CDR3, as DNA: TGTGCCAGCAGTGGGGGGGGACAGGGCCACGAGCAGTACTTC. Its translation: CASSGGGQGHEQYF.

The J gene is TRBJ2-6, the V gene TRBV19; D unresolved. CDR1 and CDR2 (germline): LNHDA, SQIVND (reference sequence). Trimming cost V 8 bases and J 0 bases, with 11 bases left between them. There are 15 residues in the CDR3. CDR3 region: CASSPTLSGANVLTF. The CDR3 DNA reads as TGTGCCAGTTCGCCGACTCTCTCTGGGGCCAACGTCCTGACTTTC.

Regarding this clone: At one of its ends the junction is not consistent with the germline gene, which may arise from a read error. This chain connects TRBV10-2 to TRBJ2-7, with TRBD1 matching 7 bases. CDR3 size: 11 residues. Germline V CDR1 and CDR2: WSHSY, SAAADI. CDR3 sequence (DNA): TGCGCCAGCAGTGAGTCGATGGGACAGCACTTC. Its translation is CASSESMGQHF.

This rearrangement joins TRBV5-6 to TRBJ2-7; TRBD2 might be the D (5 bases). CDR1 and CDR2 from the germline V gene are SGHDT and YYEEEE. The V and J ends lost 3 bases and 0 bases respectively, with 16 bases between them. The CDR3 spans 16 residues. The CDR3 protein is CASSSDSGFSSYEQYF. The DNA of the CDR3 is TGTGCCAGCAGCTCGGACTCAGGTTTTAGCTCCTACGAGCAGTACTTC.